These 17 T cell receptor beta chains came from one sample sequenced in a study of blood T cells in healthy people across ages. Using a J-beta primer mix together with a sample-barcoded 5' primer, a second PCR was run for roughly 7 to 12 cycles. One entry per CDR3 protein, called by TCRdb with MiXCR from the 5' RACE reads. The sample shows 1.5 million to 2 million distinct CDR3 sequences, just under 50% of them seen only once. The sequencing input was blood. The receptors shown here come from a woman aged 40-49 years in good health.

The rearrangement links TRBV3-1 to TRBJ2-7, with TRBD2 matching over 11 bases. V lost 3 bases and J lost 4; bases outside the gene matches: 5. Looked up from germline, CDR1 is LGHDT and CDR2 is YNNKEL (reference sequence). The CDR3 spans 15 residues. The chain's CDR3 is CASSHIAGGTYEQYF. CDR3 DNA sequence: TGTGCCAGCAGCCACATAGCGGGGGGGACTTACGAGCAGTACTTC.

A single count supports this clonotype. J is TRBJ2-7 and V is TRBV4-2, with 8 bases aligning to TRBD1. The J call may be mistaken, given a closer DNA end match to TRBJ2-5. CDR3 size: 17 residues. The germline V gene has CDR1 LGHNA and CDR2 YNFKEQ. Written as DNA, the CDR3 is TGTGCCAGCAGCCAAGAGGCGTTTGGACAGGGTATCGAGACCCAGTACTTC. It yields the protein CASSQEAFGQGIETQYF.

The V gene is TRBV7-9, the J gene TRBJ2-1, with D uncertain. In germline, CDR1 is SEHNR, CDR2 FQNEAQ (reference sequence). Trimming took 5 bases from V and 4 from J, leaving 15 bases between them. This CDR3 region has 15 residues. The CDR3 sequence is CASSTTVAIYNEQFF. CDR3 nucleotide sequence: TGTGCCAGCAGCACCACAGTCGCAATATACAATGAGCAGTTCTTC.

CDR3 bases: TGTGCCAGCAGCAAAGTTCGAAATTCCGCTAACTATGGCTACACCTTC. It yields the protein CASSKVRNSANYGYTF. The rearrangement links TRBV27 to TRBJ1-2; D is undetermined. The germline CDR1 and CDR2 sequences are MNHEY and SMNVEV (reference sequence). The CDR3 covers 16 residues. V dropped 6 bases and J dropped 0 bases, with 17 bases sitting between them.

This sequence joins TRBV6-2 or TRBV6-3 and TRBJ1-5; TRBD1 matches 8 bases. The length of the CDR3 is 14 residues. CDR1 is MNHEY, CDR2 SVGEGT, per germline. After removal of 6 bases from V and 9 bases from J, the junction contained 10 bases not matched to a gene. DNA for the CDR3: TGTGCCAGCAGCTACGGACAGGGCTATCGGCCCCAGCATTTT. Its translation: CASSYGQGYRPQHF.

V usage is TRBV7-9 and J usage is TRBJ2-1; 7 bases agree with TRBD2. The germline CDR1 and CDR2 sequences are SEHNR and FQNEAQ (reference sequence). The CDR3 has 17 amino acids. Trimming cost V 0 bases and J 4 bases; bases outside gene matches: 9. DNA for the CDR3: TGTGCCAGCAGCTTAGCGCGTGGCGGGGGACTATACAATGAGCAGTTCTTC. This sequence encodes CASSLARGGGLYNEQFF.

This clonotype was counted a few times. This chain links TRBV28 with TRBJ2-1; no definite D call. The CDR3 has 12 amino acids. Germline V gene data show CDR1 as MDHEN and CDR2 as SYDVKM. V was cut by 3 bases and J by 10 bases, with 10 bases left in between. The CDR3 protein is CASSLGPQEQFF. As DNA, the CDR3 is TGTGCCAGCAGTTTGGGCCCGCAGGAGCAGTTCTTC.

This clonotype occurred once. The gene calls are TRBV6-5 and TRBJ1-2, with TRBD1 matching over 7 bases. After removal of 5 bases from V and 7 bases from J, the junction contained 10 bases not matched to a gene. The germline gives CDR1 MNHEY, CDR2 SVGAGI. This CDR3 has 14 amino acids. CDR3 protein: CASSPSRGGCGYTF. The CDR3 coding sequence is TGTGCCAGCAGTCCCTCTCGAGGGGGCTGTGGCTACACCTTC.

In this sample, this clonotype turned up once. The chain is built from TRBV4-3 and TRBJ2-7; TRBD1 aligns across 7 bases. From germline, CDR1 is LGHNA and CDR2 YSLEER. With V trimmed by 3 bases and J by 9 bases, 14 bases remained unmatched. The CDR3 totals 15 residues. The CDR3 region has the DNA TGCGCCAGCAGCCAGCTAAAGACAGGGTTAAGTGTGCAGTACTTC. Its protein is CASSQLKTGLSVQYF.

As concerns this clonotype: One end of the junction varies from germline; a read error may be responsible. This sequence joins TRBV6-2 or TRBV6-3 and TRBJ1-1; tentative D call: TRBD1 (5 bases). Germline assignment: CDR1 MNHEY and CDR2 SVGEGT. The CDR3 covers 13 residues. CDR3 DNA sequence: TGTGCCAGCAGTTACGGGGGTTCCACTGAGGCTTTCTTT. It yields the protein CASSYGGSTEAFF.

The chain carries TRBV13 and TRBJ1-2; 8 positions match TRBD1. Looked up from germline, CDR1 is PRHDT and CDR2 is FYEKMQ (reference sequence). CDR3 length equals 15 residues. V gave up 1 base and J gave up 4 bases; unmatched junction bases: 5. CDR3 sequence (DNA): TGTGCCAGCAGCTTAGTGGGACAGGAGATCTATGGCTACACCTTC. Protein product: CASSLVGQEIYGYTF.

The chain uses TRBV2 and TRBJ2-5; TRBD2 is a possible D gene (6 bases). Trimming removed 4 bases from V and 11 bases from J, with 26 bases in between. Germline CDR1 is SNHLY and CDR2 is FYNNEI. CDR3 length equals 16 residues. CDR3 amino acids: CASSGGAPGASSEQYF. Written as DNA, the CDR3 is TGTGCCAGCAGTGGAGGGGCTCCGGGAGCCTCTTCGGAGCAGTACTTC.

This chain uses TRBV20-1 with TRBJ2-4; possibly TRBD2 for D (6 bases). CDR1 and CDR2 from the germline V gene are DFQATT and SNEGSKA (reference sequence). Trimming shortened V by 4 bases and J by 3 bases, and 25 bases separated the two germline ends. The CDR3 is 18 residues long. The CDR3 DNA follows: TGCAGTGCTACAGACCCCGGGGACTTTACGGCGGTCAAAAACATTCAGTACTTC. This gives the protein CSATDPGDFTAVKNIQYF.

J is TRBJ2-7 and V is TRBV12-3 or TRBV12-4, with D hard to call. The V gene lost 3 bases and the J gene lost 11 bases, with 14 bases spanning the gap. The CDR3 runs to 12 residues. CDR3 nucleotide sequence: TGTGCCAGCAGTTTGGGCCCAACTCAGGAGTACTTC. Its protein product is CASSLGPTQEYF.

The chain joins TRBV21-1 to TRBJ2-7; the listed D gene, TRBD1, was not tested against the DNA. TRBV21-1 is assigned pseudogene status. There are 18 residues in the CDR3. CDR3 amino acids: CASSKERGNWSHYYEQYF. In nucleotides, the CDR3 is TGTGCCAGCAGCAAAGAAAGGGGCAATTGGTCCCATTACTACGAGCAGTACTTC.

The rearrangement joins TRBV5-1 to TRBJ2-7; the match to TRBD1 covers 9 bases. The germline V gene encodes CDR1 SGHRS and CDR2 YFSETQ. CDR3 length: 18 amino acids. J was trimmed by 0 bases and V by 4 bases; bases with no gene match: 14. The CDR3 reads CASSGGQGGNLYSYEQYF. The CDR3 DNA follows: TGCGCCAGCAGCGGGGGACAGGGTGGCAATCTCTACTCCTACGAGCAGTACTTC.

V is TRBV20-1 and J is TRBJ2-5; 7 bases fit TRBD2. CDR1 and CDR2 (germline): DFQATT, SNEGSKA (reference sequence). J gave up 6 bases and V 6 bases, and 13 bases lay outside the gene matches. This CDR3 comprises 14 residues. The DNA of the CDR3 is TGCAGTGCAACACCCACTAGCGAGCGACAGACCCAGTACTTC. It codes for CSATPTSERQTQYF.